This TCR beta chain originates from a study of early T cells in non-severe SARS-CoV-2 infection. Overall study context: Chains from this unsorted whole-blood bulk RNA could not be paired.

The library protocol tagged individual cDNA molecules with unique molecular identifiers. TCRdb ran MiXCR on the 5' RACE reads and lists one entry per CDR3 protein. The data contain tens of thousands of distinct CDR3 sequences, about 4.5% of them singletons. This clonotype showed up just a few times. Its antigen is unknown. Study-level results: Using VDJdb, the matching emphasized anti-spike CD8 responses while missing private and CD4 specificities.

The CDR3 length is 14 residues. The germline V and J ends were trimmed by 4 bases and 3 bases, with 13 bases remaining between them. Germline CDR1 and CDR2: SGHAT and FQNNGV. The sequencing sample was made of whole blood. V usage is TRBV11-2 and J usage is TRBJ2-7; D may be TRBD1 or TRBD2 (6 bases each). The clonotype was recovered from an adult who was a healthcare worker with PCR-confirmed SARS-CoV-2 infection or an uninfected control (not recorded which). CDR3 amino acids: CASSSLRGHYEQYF. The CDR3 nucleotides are TGTGCCAGCAGCTCCTTACGGGGGCACTACGAGCAGTACTTC.